Listed here are 25 T cell receptor beta chains from one sample, sequenced in a study of regulatory T cells in long-lasting Graves disease. iRepertoire HTBI primers and Arm-PCR of CDR3 regions built TCR beta libraries. Using its own MiXCR run on the multiplex PCR reads, TCRdb lists one record per CDR3 protein. Of about 220,000 distinct CDR3 sequences listed, roughly 19% were seen once; the top ten hold approximately 10%. Time point described: newly diagnosed GD, antithyroid drugs for less than 3 months. Construction of the TCR library relied on RNA isolated from PBMCs. In addition, the sample was reused for a study of T cells in Graves' hyperthyroidism and ophthalmopathy.

The source material was peripheral blood mononuclear cells (PBMCs), sampled at new diagnosis, from a patient treated with antithyroid drugs. These receptors all come from a woman between 25 and 40 years old with Graves disease.

Ten or more counts support this clonotype. V usage is TRBV10-3 and J usage is TRBJ1-5, with a possible D match to TRBD1 (5 bases). The germline V gene encodes CDR1 ENHRY and CDR2 SYGVKD. The CDR3 loop spans 14 amino acids. Trimming took off 4 bases at V and 2 bases at J, with 9 bases between the two ends. The CDR3 protein is CAISGLGGNQPQHF. In DNA form, the CDR3 reads TGTGCCATCAGTGGGCTAGGGGGCAATCAGCCCCAGCATTTT.

This clonotype was recorded at least ten times. This sequence joins TRBV11-2 and TRBJ1-1, with TRBD1 matching 7 bases. V dropped 0 bases and J dropped 1; count of bases not matched to a gene: 8. Germline-derived CDR1 and CDR2 are SGHAT and FQNNGV. The CDR3 is 17 amino acids. The CDR3 nucleotides are TGTGCCAGCAGCTTAGATCTCGGGACAGTCCCGAACACTGAAGCTTTCTTT. Amino acids: CASSLDLGTVPNTEAFF.

This clonotype was observed a few times. This chain connects TRBV10-1 to TRBJ2-2; 7 positions match TRBD1. The V and J ends lost 11 bases and 6 bases, in that order; junction bases with no gene match: 15. Germline CDR1 is WNHNN and CDR2 is SYGVQD (reference sequence). CDR3 size: 15 residues. CDR3 in DNA: TGCGCCGGTGAACAGGGGTCTAAATTTGCCGGGGAGCTGTTTTTT. This gives the protein CAGEQGSKFAGELFF.

This clonotype was observed many times. This chain uses TRBV20-1 with TRBJ1-6, with D perhaps TRBD1 (6 bases). From germline, CDR1 is DFQATT and CDR2 SNEGSKA (reference sequence). Deletions cut 0 bases from V and 8 bases from J, with 14 bases between. The length of the CDR3 is 15 residues. CDR3 coding DNA: TGCAGTGCTAGAGACCCACAGGGAAGGCATTCACCCCTCCACTTT. Protein sequence: CSARDPQGRHSPLHF.

This clonotype appeared many times. This chain uses TRBV11-3 with TRBJ1-3, with 10 nucleotides matching TRBD1. Germline loops: CDR1 SGHNT, CDR2 YENEEA. The trim removed 4 bases at V and 8 bases at J, leaving 5 bases unmatched. The CDR3 has 14 residues. The CDR3 loop reads CASSSGTGVDTIYF. CDR3 DNA sequence: TGTGCCAGCAGCTCCGGGACAGGGGTGGACACCATATATTTT.

This clonotype showed up many times. The chain joins TRBV30 to TRBJ1-1; no clear D gene. This CDR3 spans 14 amino acids. V was pared by 5 bases and J by 4 bases, with 17 bases between. The germline CDR1 and CDR2 sequences are GTSNPN and SVGIG (reference sequence). The CDR3 loop reads CAWLRRAQATEAFF. CDR3 in DNA: TGTGCCTGGCTGAGGCGGGCTCAGGCCACTGAAGCTTTCTTT. Drawing the rest from reference TRBV30 and TRBJ1-1, the complete variable domain is SQTIHQWPATLVQPVGSPLSLECTVEGTSNPNLYWYRQAAGRGLQLLFYSVGIGQISSEVPQNLSASRPQDRQFILSSKKLLLSDSGFYLCAWLRRAQATEAFFGQGTRLTVV.

This clonotype has a count of ten or more. The CDR3 sequence is CSAPDPTSGYTF. CDR3 sequence (DNA): TGCAGTGCCCCTGACCCGACCTCTGGCTACACCTTC. This chain links TRBV20-1 with TRBJ1-2; D uncertain. The V and J ends lost 6 bases and 7 bases respectively, with 15 bases between them. CDR3 length: 12 amino acids. Germline V gives CDR1 DFQATT, CDR2 SNEGSKA (reference sequence).

This clonotype was observed many times. This chain connects TRBV5-6 to TRBJ1-4; D not certain. Trimming took 7 bases from V and 0 from J, leaving 10 bases between them. This CDR3 comprises 14 residues. The germline gives CDR1 SGHDT, CDR2 YYEEEE. CDR3 DNA: TGTGCCAGCTCTGAGGATGCAACTAATGAAAAACTGTTTTTT. Its protein is CASSEDATNEKLFF.

This CDR3 reads CASSSLGQGAITGELFF. CDR3 coding DNA: TGTGCCAGCAGCAGCCTCGGACAGGGGGCTATCACCGGGGAGCTGTTTTTT. The chain employs TRBV6-2 or TRBV6-3 and TRBJ2-2; 11 nucleotides line up with TRBD1. After removal of 6 bases from V and 4 bases from J, the junction contained 10 bases not matched to a gene. Germline CDR1 MNHEY, CDR2 SVGEGT. The CDR3 contains 17 residues.

This sequence joins TRBV7-2 and TRBJ1-1; D gene ambiguous. CDR1 SGHTA and CDR2 FQGNSA come from the germline V gene. The CDR3 is made up of 15 amino acids. The V end lost 2 bases, the J end lost 1 base, and 11 bases lay between the germline ends. The CDR3 is CASSLTGPKNTEAFF. The CDR3 coding sequence is TGTGCCAGCAGCTTAACGGGCCCGAAGAACACTGAAGCTTTCTTT.

This clonotype was counted many times. The chain uses TRBV30 and TRBJ1-5, with D possibly TRBD1 on 5 matching bases. The length of the CDR3 is 14 residues. The germline V gene has CDR1 GTSNPN and CDR2 SVGIG (reference sequence). Trimming pared 3 bases from V and 2 bases from J, leaving 11 bases between. The CDR3 loop is CAWSQPGGNQPQHF. CDR3 nucleotides: TGTGCCTGGAGCCAACCGGGGGGCAATCAGCCCCAGCATTTT.

This clonotype was seen repeatedly, ten times or more. The chain couples TRBV6-1 to TRBJ1-1; 8 bases map to TRBD1. Germline trimming cut 6 bases from V and 0 bases from J; bases unmatched to any gene: 6. The CDR3 extends over 15 amino acids. Germline loops: CDR1 MNHNS, CDR2 SASEGT. Here the CDR3 DNA reads TGTGCCAGCAGGAATCCGGGACAGGTGAACACTGAAGCTTTCTTT. Translation gives CASRNPGQVNTEAFF.

The rearrangement uses TRBV28 and TRBJ1-5, with D tentatively TRBD1 (5 bases). This CDR3 region has 15 residues. CDR1 MDHEN and CDR2 SYDVKM come from the germline V gene. V was clipped by 3 bases and J by 3 bases, with 12 bases between them. CDR3 loop: CASSFRRDLNQPQHF. The CDR3, as DNA: TGTGCCAGCAGTTTTAGAAGGGACCTCAATCAGCCCCAGCATTTT.

Worth noting for this clonotype: It is likely a read error: a sequence one base away is far more abundant. The genes are TRBV14 and TRBJ2-3; maybe TRBD2 (6 bases). CDR1 is SGHDN and CDR2 is FVKESK in the germline V gene. Trimming removed 4 bases at V and 2 bases at J, with 16 bases between. The CDR3 contains 16 residues. The CDR3 here is CASSPLVSGFTDTQYF. CDR3 nucleotides: TGTGCCAGCAGCCCGCTGGTTAGCGGCTTCACAGATACGCAGTATTTT.

This clonotype was observed at least ten times. The J gene is TRBJ1-4, the V gene TRBV30, with 10 bases aligning to TRBD1. The CDR3 covers 13 residues. The junction had 0 bases not matched to a gene; V was cut back by 5 bases and J by 3 bases. Germline V gene sequence: CDR1 GTSNPN, CDR2 SVGIG (reference sequence). The CDR3 bases are TGTGCCTGGGGGACAGGGGCTAATGAAAAACTGTTTTTT. Amino acid sequence: CAWGTGANEKLFF.

For this clonotype: One base separates it from a far larger clone, so it is likely a read error. This chain connects TRBV6-2 or TRBV6-3 to TRBJ1-3; maybe TRBD1 (5 bases). The CDR3 loop spans 16 amino acids. Germline V CDR1 and CDR2: MNHEY, SVGEGT. The CDR3, as DNA: TGTGCCAGCAGCCGGGGACCGATTAACTCTGGAGACACCATATATTTT. It encodes CASSRGPINSGDTIYF.

The count of this clonotype is one. The V call is TRBV15, the J call TRBJ2-1; D gene ambiguous. This CDR3 is built from 15 residues. From germline, CDR1 is LNHNV and CDR2 YYDKDF (reference sequence). V shed 0 bases and J shed 3 bases, with 9 bases lying between them. CDR3 residues: CATSREHRLYNEQFF. For the CDR3, the DNA is TGTGCCACCAGCAGAGAACACCGCCTCTACAATGAGCAGTTCTTC.

This clonotype has only a few counts. This chain joins TRBV5-6 and TRBJ2-2, with D possibly TRBD2 on 5 matching bases. The CDR3 runs 14 residues. V was clipped by 2 bases and J by 5 bases, with 10 bases between them. Germline-derived CDR1 and CDR2 are SGHDT and YYEEEE. The CDR3 is CASSFYTGTGELFF. The DNA of the CDR3 is TGTGCCAGCAGCTTTTACACGGGGACCGGGGAGCTGTTTTTT.

This clonotype was recorded a few times. The DNA for the CDR3 is TGCAGTGCTAGAACAGGGGGCAGGAGACAGAACACTGAAGCTTTCTTT. This sequence encodes CSARTGGRRQNTEAFF. This chain joins TRBV20-1 and TRBJ1-1, with 9 bases matching TRBD1. The CDR3 totals 16 residues. Per germline, CDR1 DFQATT and CDR2 SNEGSKA (reference sequence). V was pared by 2 bases and J by 1 base, with 8 bases of the junction left unmatched.

Many counts were recorded for this clonotype. J is TRBJ2-1 and V is TRBV18; 9 positions match TRBD1. This CDR3 is 14 amino acids long. Trimming took 3 bases from V and 7 from J; bases not matched to a gene: 4. From germline, CDR1 is KGHSH and CDR2 LQKENI. CDR3 nucleotide sequence: TGTGCCAGCTCACCCGGGACAGGGTGGAATGAGCAGTTCTTC. This sequence encodes CASSPGTGWNEQFF.

This clonotype has just one count. The CDR3 reads CASSPMGQGPHYEQYF. CDR3 nucleotides: TGTGCCAGCTCCCCTATGGGGCAGGGGCCACACTACGAGCAGTACTTC. The rearrangement links TRBV18 to TRBJ2-7; D is perhaps TRBD1 (6 bases). Germline V lookup: CDR1 KGHSH, CDR2 LQKENI. The CDR3 spans 16 residues. V was pared by 6 bases and J by 3 bases, with 21 bases between. The whole variable domain, remainder taken from reference TRBV18 and TRBJ2-7, is NAGVMQNPRHLVRRRGQEARLRCSPMKGHSHVYWYRQLPEEGLKFMVYLQKENIIDESGMPKERFSAEFPKEGPSILRIQQVVRGDSAAYFCASSPMGQGPHYEQYFGPGTRLTVT.

This clonotype was seen a few times. A read error may be the cause here, since a much bigger clone is one base away. The chain is built from TRBV12-3 or TRBV12-4 and TRBJ2-1; TRBD2 is a possible D gene (5 bases). The V end was cut by 3 bases, the J end by 2 bases, with 14 bases between. The CDR3 totals 16 residues. Here the CDR3 DNA reads TGTGCCAGCAGTTTCTTAGCGAGAGGTGCCTACAATGAGCAGTTCTTC. As protein: CASSFLARGAYNEQFF.

This clonotype has a handful of counts. This likely stems from a read error, as it lies one base from a far larger clone. This sequence joins TRBV11-3 and TRBJ2-1, with D perhaps matching TRBD1 or TRBD2 (5 bases each). Germline lookup yields CDR1 SGHNT and CDR2 YENEEA. The V end was cut by 4 bases, the J end by 0 bases, with 13 bases between. This CDR3 comprises 16 residues. The CDR3, as DNA: TGTGCCAGCAGCTACGGGACCGAGAGCTCCTACAATGAGCAGTTCTTC. It translates to CASSYGTESSYNEQFF.

This clonotype was seen more than once but under ten times. It may be a read error: a sequence one base away is much more abundant. The rearrangement links TRBV6-1 to TRBJ2-3, with D perhaps matching TRBD1 or TRBD2 (5 bases each). The CDR3 is 15 amino acids. Germline V gene data show CDR1 as MNHNS and CDR2 as SASEGT. Trimming shortened V by 4 bases and J by 4 bases, and 15 bases separated the two germline ends. CDR3 nucleotide sequence: TGTGCCAGCAGTGGAATAATCAGGGAGCCAGATACGCAGTATTTT. The encoded protein is CASSGIIREPDTQYF.

The J gene is TRBJ2-3, the V gene TRBV19; unclear D gene. Germline lookup yields CDR1 LNHDA and CDR2 SQIVND (reference sequence). The CDR3 has 13 residues. The CDR3 DNA reads as TGTGCGACCCACGCGGTTTCCACAGATACGCAGTATTTT. Translation: CATHAVSTDTQYF.